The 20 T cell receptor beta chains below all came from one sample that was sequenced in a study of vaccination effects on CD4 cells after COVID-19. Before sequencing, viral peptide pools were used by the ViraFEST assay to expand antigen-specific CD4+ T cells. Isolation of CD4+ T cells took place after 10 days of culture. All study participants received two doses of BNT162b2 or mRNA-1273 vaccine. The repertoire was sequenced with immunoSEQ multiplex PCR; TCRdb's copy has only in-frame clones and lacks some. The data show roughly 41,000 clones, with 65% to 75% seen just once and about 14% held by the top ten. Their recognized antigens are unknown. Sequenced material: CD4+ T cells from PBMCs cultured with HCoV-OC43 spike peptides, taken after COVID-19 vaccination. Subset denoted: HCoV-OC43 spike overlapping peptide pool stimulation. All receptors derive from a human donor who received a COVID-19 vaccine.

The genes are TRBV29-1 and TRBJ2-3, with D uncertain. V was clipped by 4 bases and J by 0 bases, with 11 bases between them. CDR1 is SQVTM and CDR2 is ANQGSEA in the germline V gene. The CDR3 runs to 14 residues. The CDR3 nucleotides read TGCAGCGTTGTCGGCAGGACCAGCACAGATACGCAGTATTTT. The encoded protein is CSVVGRTSTDTQYF.

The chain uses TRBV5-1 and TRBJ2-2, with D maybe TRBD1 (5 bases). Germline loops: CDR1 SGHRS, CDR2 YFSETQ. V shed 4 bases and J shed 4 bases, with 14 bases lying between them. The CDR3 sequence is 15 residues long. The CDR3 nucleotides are TGCGCCAGCAGCCTGAACACAAGGGGCACCGGGGAGCTGTTTTTT. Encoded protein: CASSLNTRGTGELFF. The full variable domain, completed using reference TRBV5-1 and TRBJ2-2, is KAGVTQTPRYLIKTRGQQVTLSCSPISGHRSVSWYQQTPGQGLQFLFEYFSETQRNKGNFPGRFSGRQFSNSRSEMNVSTLELGDSALYLCASSLNTRGTGELFFGEGSRLTVL.

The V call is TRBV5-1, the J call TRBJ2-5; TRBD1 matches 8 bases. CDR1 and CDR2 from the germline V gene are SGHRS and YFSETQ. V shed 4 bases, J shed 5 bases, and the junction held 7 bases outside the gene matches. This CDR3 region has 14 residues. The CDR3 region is CASSPQGAQETQYF. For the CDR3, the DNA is TGCGCCAGCAGCCCCCAGGGGGCGCAGGAGACCCAGTACTTC.

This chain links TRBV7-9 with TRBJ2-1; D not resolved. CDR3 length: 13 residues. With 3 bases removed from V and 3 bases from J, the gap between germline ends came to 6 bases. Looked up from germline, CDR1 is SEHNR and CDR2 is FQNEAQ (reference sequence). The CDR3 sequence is CASSFARYNEQFF. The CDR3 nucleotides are TGTGCCAGCAGCTTCGCCCGCTACAATGAGCAGTTCTTC.

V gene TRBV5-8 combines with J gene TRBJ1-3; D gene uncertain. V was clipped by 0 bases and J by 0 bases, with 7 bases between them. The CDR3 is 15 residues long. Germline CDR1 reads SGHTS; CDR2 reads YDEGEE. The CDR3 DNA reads TGTGCCAGCAGCTTGGCCCCGAGCTCTGGAAACACCATATATTTT. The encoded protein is CASSLAPSSGNTIYF.

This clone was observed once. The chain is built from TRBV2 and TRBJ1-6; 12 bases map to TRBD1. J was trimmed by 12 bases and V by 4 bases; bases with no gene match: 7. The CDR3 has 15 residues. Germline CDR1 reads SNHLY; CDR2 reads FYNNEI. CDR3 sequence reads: CASSGRDRGREPLHF. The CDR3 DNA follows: TGTGCCAGCAGTGGACGGGACAGGGGGCGGGAACCCCTCCACTTT.

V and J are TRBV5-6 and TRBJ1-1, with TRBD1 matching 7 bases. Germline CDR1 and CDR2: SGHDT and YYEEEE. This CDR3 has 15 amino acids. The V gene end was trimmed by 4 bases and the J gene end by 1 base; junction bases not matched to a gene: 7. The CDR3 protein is CASSRGQTKNTEAFF. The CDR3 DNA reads TGTGCCAGCAGCCGGGGACAGACTAAGAACACTGAAGCTTTCTTT.

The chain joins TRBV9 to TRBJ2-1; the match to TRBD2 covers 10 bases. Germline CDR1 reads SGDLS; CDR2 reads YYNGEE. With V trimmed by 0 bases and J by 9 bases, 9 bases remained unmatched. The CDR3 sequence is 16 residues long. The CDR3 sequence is CASSVDQLAGEVEQFF. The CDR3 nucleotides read TGTGCCAGCAGCGTAGACCAGCTAGCGGGAGAAGTTGAGCAGTTCTTC. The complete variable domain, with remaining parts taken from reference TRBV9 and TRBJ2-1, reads DSGVTQTPKHLITATGQRVTLRCSPRSGDLSVYWYQQSLDQGLQFLIQYYNGEERAKGNILERFSAQQFPDLHSELNLSSLELGDSALYFCASSVDQLAGEVEQFFGPGTRLTVL.

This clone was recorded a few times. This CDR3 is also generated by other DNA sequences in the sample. The CDR3 reads CASSQGQGNYGYTF. The CDR3 DNA reads as TGTGCCAGCTCACAAGGACAGGGTAACTATGGCTACACCTTC. The genes are TRBV18 and TRBJ1-2; 8 bases map to TRBD1. The CDR3 sequence is 14 residues long. The trim removed 4 bases at V and 1 base at J, leaving 2 bases unmatched. Germline assignment: CDR1 KGHSH and CDR2 LQKENI.

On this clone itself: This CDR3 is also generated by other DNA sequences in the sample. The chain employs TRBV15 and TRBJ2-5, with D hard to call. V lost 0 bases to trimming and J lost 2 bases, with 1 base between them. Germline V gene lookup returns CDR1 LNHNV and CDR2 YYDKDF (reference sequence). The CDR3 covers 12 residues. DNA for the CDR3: TGTGCCACCAGCAGAGATCAAGAGACCCAGTACTTC. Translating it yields CATSRDQETQYF.

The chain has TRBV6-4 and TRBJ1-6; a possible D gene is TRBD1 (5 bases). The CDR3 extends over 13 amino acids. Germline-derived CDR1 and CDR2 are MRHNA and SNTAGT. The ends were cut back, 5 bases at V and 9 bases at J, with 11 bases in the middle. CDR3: CASSRGDRSPLHF. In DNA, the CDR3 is TGTGCCAGCAGTCGAGGGGACCGTTCACCCCTCCACTTT.

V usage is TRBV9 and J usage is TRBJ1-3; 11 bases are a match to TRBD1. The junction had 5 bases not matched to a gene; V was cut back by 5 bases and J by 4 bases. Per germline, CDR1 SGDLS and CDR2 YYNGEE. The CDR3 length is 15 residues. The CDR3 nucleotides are TGTGCCAGCAGTACCGGGACAGGGGGAGGAAACACCATATATTTT. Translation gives CASSTGTGGGNTIYF.

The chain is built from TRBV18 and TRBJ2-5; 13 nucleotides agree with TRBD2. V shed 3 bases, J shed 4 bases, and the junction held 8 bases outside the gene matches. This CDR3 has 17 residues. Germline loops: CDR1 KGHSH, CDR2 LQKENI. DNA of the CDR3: TGTGCCAGCTCACCTGGACTAGCGGGAGAATACACAGAGACCCAGTACTTC. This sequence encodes CASSPGLAGEYTETQYF.

As DNA, the CDR3 is TGTGCCAGCAGCTTAGTGTCAGGGAAGGCCTACGAGCAGTACTTC. Encoded protein: CASSLVSGKAYEQYF. This chain connects TRBV7-9 to TRBJ2-7, with D possibly matching TRBD1 (5 bases). The V gene's germline CDR1 is SEHNR and CDR2 FQNEAQ (reference sequence). V shed 1 base and J shed 2 bases, with 12 bases lying between them. This CDR3 is built from 15 residues.

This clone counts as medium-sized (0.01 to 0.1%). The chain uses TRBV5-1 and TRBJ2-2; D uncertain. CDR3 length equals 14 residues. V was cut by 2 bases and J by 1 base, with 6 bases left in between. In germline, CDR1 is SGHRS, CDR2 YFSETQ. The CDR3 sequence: CASSLLLNTGELFF. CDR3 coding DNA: TGCGCCAGCAGCTTACTCCTGAACACCGGGGAGCTGTTTTTT.

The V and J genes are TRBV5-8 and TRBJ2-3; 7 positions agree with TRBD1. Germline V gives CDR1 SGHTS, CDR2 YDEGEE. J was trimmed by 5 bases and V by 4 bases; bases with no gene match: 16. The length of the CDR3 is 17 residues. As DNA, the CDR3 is TGTGCCAGCAGCCAAACCTCCCGACAGGGCCCTAAAGATACGCAGTATTTT. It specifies CASSQTSRQGPKDTQYF.

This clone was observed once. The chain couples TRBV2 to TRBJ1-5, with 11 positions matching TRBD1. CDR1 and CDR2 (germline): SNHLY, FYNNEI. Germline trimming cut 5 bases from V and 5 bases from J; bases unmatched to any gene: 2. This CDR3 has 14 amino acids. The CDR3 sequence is CASSWTGGDQPQHF. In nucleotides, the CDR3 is TGTGCCAGCAGTTGGACAGGGGGCGATCAGCCCCAGCATTTT.

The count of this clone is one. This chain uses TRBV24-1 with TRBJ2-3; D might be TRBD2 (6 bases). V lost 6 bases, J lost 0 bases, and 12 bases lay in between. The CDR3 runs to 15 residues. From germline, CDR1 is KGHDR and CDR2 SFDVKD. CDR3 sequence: CATSSAGTSTDTQYF. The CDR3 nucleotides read TGTGCCACCAGTAGTGCCGGGACTAGCACAGATACGCAGTATTTT.

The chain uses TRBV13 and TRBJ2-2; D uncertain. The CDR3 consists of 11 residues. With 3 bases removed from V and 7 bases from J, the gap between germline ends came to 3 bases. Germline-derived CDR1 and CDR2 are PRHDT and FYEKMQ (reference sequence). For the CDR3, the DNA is TGTGCCAGCAGCTTTTTCGGGGAGCTGTTTTTT. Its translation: CASSFFGELFF.

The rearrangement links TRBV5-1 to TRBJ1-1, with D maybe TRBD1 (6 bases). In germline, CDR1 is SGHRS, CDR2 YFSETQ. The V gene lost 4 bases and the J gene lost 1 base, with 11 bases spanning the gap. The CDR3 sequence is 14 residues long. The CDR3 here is CASSEQGGNTEAFF. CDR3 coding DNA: TGCGCCAGCAGCGAACAAGGGGGGAACACTGAAGCTTTCTTT.